This entry lists 32 T cell receptor beta chains sequenced from one sample in a study of T cells of healthy individuals. TCRdb reanalysed the 5' RACE reads using MiXCR and keeps one entry per CDR3 protein. Among 40,000 to 65,000 distinct CDR3 sequences listed, about 15% were seen once. These TCRs come from a human donor in good health.

This sequence joins TRBV7-8 and TRBJ1-6; possibly TRBD1 for D (5 bases). Germline CDR1 SGHVS, CDR2 FQNEAQ. The CDR3 has 17 amino acids. With 5 bases removed from V and 0 bases from J, the gap between germline ends came to 14 bases. In DNA form, the CDR3 reads TGTGCCAGCAGCCCCCGGACACAGAGCTCCTATAATTCACCCCTCCACTTT. Translated: CASSPRTQSSYNSPLHF.

At least ten counts were recorded for this clonotype. The chain links TRBV5-5 to TRBJ1-1; D is ambiguous. CDR3 length: 13 residues. The germline V gene has CDR1 SGHKS and CDR2 YYEKEE (reference sequence). Trimming stripped 2 bases from V and 3 bases from J, with 8 bases between. The CDR3 DNA follows: TGTGCCAGCAGCTTTTCTAGGGACACTGAAGCTTTCTTT. This sequence encodes CASSFSRDTEAFF.

There are many counts of this clonotype. The chain combines TRBV3-1 with TRBJ2-7, with unresolved D. Trimming took off 4 bases at V and 1 base at J, with 11 bases between the two ends. Germline CDR1 and CDR2: LGHDT and YNNKEL (reference sequence). The CDR3 has 14 amino acids. The CDR3 DNA follows: TGTGCCAGCAGCCTGTCGACATTATCCTACGAGCAGTACTTC. Its protein product is CASSLSTLSYEQYF.

The gene calls are TRBV20-1 and TRBJ1-6, with a tentative D call TRBD1 (6 bases). The CDR3 spans 19 residues. CDR1 and CDR2 (germline): DFQATT, SNEGSKA (reference sequence). Trimming removed 3 bases from V and 0 bases from J, with 21 bases in between. CDR3 coding DNA: TGCAGTGCTAGCCACAGGGAGAGGTTTCGGTCCTCCTATAATTCACCCCTCCACTTT. Protein: CSASHRERFRSSYNSPLHF.

This clonotype was counted only a few times. The CDR3 DNA reads as TGTGCCAGCTCACCACTGACAGTTGACAATTCACCCCTCCACTTT. This sequence encodes CASSPLTVDNSPLHF. The chain combines TRBV18 with TRBJ1-6; maybe TRBD1 (5 bases). The V gene's germline CDR1 is KGHSH and CDR2 LQKENI. CDR3 length: 15 amino acids. V was cut by 1 base and J by 7 bases, with 11 bases left in between.

This chain links TRBV11-3 with TRBJ2-2; no definite D call. There are 15 residues in the CDR3. Germline values: CDR1 SGHNT, CDR2 YENEEA. Between the trimmed V and J ends, which lost 0 bases and 4 bases, there was a span of 9 bases. The CDR3 protein is CASSLETGFTGELFF. CDR3 DNA: TGTGCCAGCAGCTTAGAGACCGGGTTCACCGGGGAGCTGTTTTTT. The full variable domain, in which reference TRBV11-3 and TRBJ2-2 provide the parts outside the CDR3, is EAGVVQSPRYKIIEKKQPVAFWCNPISGHNTLYWYLQNLGQGPELLIRYENEEAVDDSQLPKDRFSAERLKGVDSTLKIQPAELGDSAVYLCASSLETGFTGELFFGEGSRLTVL.

The table lists this clonotype with many counts. V is TRBV4-3 and J is TRBJ2-1; 7 nucleotides match TRBD1. J was trimmed by 7 bases and V by 0 bases; bases with no gene match: 18. The CDR3 contains 19 residues. The V gene's germline CDR1 is LGHNA and CDR2 YSLEER. CDR3 bases: TGCGCCAGCAGCCAAGATAGCGAGTGGGCAGGTGGGACAGTTAATGAGCAGTTCTTC. Its translation is CASSQDSEWAGGTVNEQFF.

V and J are TRBV28 and TRBJ1-1; D uncertain. This CDR3 is built from 12 residues. CDR1 and CDR2 (germline): MDHEN, SYDVKM. With 6 bases removed from V and 1 base from J, the gap between germline ends came to 6 bases. CDR3 residues: CASSRQNTEAFF. CDR3 DNA sequence: TGTGCCAGCAGCCGACAGAACACTGAAGCTTTCTTT.

V gene TRBV7-6 combines with J gene TRBJ2-7, with D unclear. With 5 bases removed from V and 2 bases from J, the gap between germline ends came to 19 bases. CDR3 size: 16 residues. CDR1 is SGHVS, CDR2 FNYEAQ, per germline. The CDR3 region has the DNA TGTGCCAGCAGCCCGGTTACCCCGGTTCCCCCCTACGAGCAGTACTTC. Encoded protein: CASSPVTPVPPYEQYF.

This clonotype was seen ten or more times. This chain joins TRBV6-2 or TRBV6-3 and TRBJ1-2; a possible D gene is TRBD1 (5 bases). V lost 7 bases and J 0 bases, leaving 18 bases between the germline ends. The length of the CDR3 is 16 residues. Germline V lookup: CDR1 MNHEY, CDR2 SVGEGT. Written as DNA, the CDR3 is TGTGCCAGCACCAACCACCGGGACGGCTCTAACTATGGCTACACCTTC. This translates into CASTNHRDGSNYGYTF.

This clonotype was seen more than once but under ten times. The chain employs TRBV2 and TRBJ1-5; D is possibly TRBD1 (5 bases). V was clipped by 4 bases and J by 3 bases, with 10 bases between them. CDR1 is SNHLY and CDR2 is FYNNEI in the germline V gene. This CDR3 is 14 amino acids long. CDR3 nucleotide sequence: TGTGCCAGCAGTGTAGCAGGGAACAATCAGCCCCAGCATTTT. Its protein is CASSVAGNNQPQHF.

This clonotype was picked up many times. The chain joins TRBV18 to TRBJ2-5, with 8 nucleotides matching TRBD2. The germline V gene has CDR1 KGHSH and CDR2 LQKENI. CDR3 length: 16 amino acids. The ends lost 2 bases at V and 1 base at J; junction bases unmatched: 6. The CDR3 protein is CASSPNSGATQETQYF. CDR3 DNA sequence: TGTGCCAGCTCACCAAATAGCGGGGCCACCCAAGAGACCCAGTACTTC.

This chain uses TRBV2 with TRBJ2-7, with 10 positions matching TRBD2. Trimming took 5 bases from V and 1 from J; bases not matched to a gene: 14. Germline-derived CDR1 and CDR2 are SNHLY and FYNNEI. The CDR3 extends over 18 amino acids. This chain's CDR3 is CASSFGLAETIISYEQYF. DNA of the CDR3: TGTGCCAGCAGTTTCGGACTAGCGGAGACGATAATATCCTACGAGCAGTACTTC.

The sample holds many counts of this clonotype. J is TRBJ1-1 and V is TRBV3-1; D not resolved. The CDR3 loop spans 14 amino acids. Germline CDR1 is LGHDT and CDR2 is YNNKEL (reference sequence). V lost 0 bases, J lost 2 bases, and 7 bases lay in between. Written as DNA, the CDR3 is TGTGCCAGCAGCCAAGATTCGGGTAACACTGAAGCTTTCTTT. It translates to CASSQDSGNTEAFF.

This clonotype was observed a few times. The genes are TRBV7-9 and TRBJ1-4, with no clear D. Deletions cut 5 bases from V and 4 bases from J, with 11 bases between. The CDR3 is 14 amino acids. Germline assignment: CDR1 SEHNR and CDR2 FQNEAQ (reference sequence). CDR3 coding DNA: TGTGCCAGCAGCCCGACGGGGAATAATGAAAAACTGTTTTTT. Its translation is CASSPTGNNEKLFF.

The sample holds many counts of this clonotype. V is TRBV29-1 and J is TRBJ2-3; weak D call: TRBD2 (6 bases). Trimming pared 7 bases from V and 2 bases from J, leaving 10 bases between. There are 12 residues in the CDR3. Germline V CDR1 and CDR2: SQVTM, ANQGSEA. CDR3 sequence reads: CSAGGPTDTQYF. The DNA of the CDR3 is TGCAGCGCCGGGGGACCCACAGATACGCAGTATTTT.

The CDR3, as DNA: TGTGCCAGCAGCCATGGGACGACCACCTACGAGCAGTACTTC. Amino acids: CASSHGTTTYEQYF. This chain links TRBV3-1 with TRBJ2-7, with D perhaps assigned TRBD1 or TRBD2 (5 bases each). CDR3 length equals 14 residues. Trimming shortened V by 3 bases and J by 2 bases, and 11 bases separated the two germline ends. CDR1 and CDR2 (germline): LGHDT, YNNKEL (reference sequence).

A few counts support this clonotype. This chain connects TRBV24-1 to TRBJ1-2; weak D call: TRBD1 (6 bases). V was clipped by 5 bases and J by 6 bases, with 12 bases between them. CDR3 length: 13 amino acids. Germline V gene sequence: CDR1 KGHDR, CDR2 SFDVKD. In nucleotides, the CDR3 is TGTGCCACCAGTGGCCCCGGGGGGCATGGCTACACCTTC. Amino acid sequence: CATSGPGGHGYTF.

This clonotype was recorded a few times. V is TRBV7-2 and J is TRBJ2-3; D is possibly TRBD2 (6 bases). CDR3 length: 16 amino acids. Trimming shortened V by 0 bases and J by 4 bases, and 14 bases separated the two germline ends. The germline gives CDR1 SGHTA, CDR2 FQGNSA. The CDR3 sequence: CASSLAGGERADTQYF. The CDR3 DNA sequence: TGTGCCAGCAGCTTAGCGGGGGGAGAGAGGGCAGATACGCAGTATTTT.

Of note for this clonotype: This may stem from a read error, because a much larger clone lies one nucleotide away. The chain employs TRBV20-1 and TRBJ2-1; TRBD2 matches at 14 bases. Trimming took 5 bases from V and 8 from J; bases not matched to a gene: 8. In germline, CDR1 is DFQATT, CDR2 SNEGSKA (reference sequence). The CDR3 sequence is 15 residues long. In DNA form, the CDR3 reads TGCAGTGCTTTCGGGACTAGCGGGGGTTTGTATGAGCAGTTCTTC. Translation: CSAFGTSGGLYEQFF.

This clonotype appeared many times. The chain carries TRBV2 and TRBJ2-5; 12 bases are a match to TRBD2. The trim removed 5 bases at V and 4 bases at J, leaving 2 bases unmatched. CDR1 and CDR2 from the germline V gene are SNHLY and FYNNEI. The CDR3 runs 14 residues. The CDR3 protein is CASSPGLAGETQYF. DNA for the CDR3: TGTGCCAGCAGTCCGGGACTAGCGGGAGAGACCCAGTACTTC.

This clonotype was seen only a few times. The chain carries TRBV5-1 and TRBJ2-5; the match to TRBD2 covers 8 bases. Looked up from germline, CDR1 is SGHRS and CDR2 is YFSETQ. With 2 bases clipped from V and 1 base from J, the junction kept 7 bases outside the gene matches. CDR3 length: 16 residues. Here the CDR3 reads CASSFLVAGIQETQYF. CDR3 nucleotide sequence: TGCGCCAGCAGCTTCTTAGTAGCGGGGATCCAAGAGACCCAGTACTTC. The full variable domain, its missing parts supplied by reference TRBV5-1 and TRBJ2-5, is KAGVTQTPRYLIKTRGQQVTLSCSPISGHRSVSWYQQTPGQGLQFLFEYFSETQRNKGNFPGRFSGRQFSNSRSEMNVSTLELGDSALYLCASSFLVAGIQETQYFGPGTRLLVL.

This chain links TRBV6-2 or TRBV6-3 with TRBJ1-2; TRBD1 matches 9 bases. The CDR3 is 15 residues long. CDR1 is MNHEY, CDR2 SVGEGT, per germline. The trim removed 0 bases at V and 5 bases at J, leaving 4 bases unmatched. In DNA, the CDR3 is TGTGCCAGCAGTTACTCGTTGGACAGGGGATATGGCTACACCTTC. It yields the protein CASSYSLDRGYGYTF.

At least ten counts were recorded for this clonotype. The rearrangement joins TRBV5-4 to TRBJ2-3, with TRBD1 identical over 7 bases. Germline V gene data show CDR1 as SGHNT and CDR2 as YYREEE (reference sequence). V shed 2 bases, J shed 10 bases, and the junction held 7 bases outside the gene matches. The CDR3 has 13 residues. CDR3 in DNA: TGTGCCAGCAGCTTTCCTGGGCAGGGGGCGCAGTATTTT. This gives the protein CASSFPGQGAQYF.

The rearrangement links TRBV5-1 to TRBJ2-1; either TRBD1 or TRBD2 may fit D (6 bases each). The CDR3 is 15 residues long. Looked up from germline, CDR1 is SGHRS and CDR2 is YFSETQ. The ends were cut back, 0 bases at V and 4 bases at J, with 11 bases in the middle. Here the CDR3 reads CASSLEIGGYNEQFF. For the CDR3, the DNA is TGCGCCAGCAGCTTGGAGATAGGGGGGTACAATGAGCAGTTCTTC. The full variable domain, completed using reference TRBV5-1 and TRBJ2-1, is KAGVTQTPRYLIKTRGQQVTLSCSPISGHRSVSWYQQTPGQGLQFLFEYFSETQRNKGNFPGRFSGRQFSNSRSEMNVSTLELGDSALYLCASSLEIGGYNEQFFGPGTRLTVL.

The chain links TRBV20-1 to TRBJ2-7, with 11 bases fitting TRBD2. CDR1 is DFQATT and CDR2 is SNEGSKA in the germline V gene (reference sequence). The V and J ends lost 0 bases and 4 bases, in that order; junction bases with no gene match: 8. The CDR3 is 16 residues long. CDR3 residues: CSARDSLAGGPYEQYF. The DNA of the CDR3 is TGCAGTGCTAGAGATTCTTTAGCGGGAGGGCCGTACGAGCAGTACTTC.

This clonotype showed up many times. This chain connects TRBV5-1 to TRBJ1-3, with D maybe TRBD1 (6 bases). This CDR3 has 15 residues. Germline V gives CDR1 SGHRS, CDR2 YFSETQ. The V gene lost 6 bases and the J gene lost 2 bases, with 15 bases spanning the gap. This CDR3 reads CASTTSGAAGNTIYF. In nucleotides, the CDR3 is TGCGCCAGCACCACATCAGGGGCTGCTGGAAACACCATATATTTT.

The sample holds many counts of this clonotype. The rearrangement joins TRBV7-3 to TRBJ2-2; the D gene is possibly TRBD2 (5 bases). The length of the CDR3 is 16 residues. Germline CDR1 and CDR2: SGHTA and FQGTGA. Trimming pared 1 base from V and 4 bases from J, leaving 13 bases between. The CDR3 sequence: CASSLRDGLGTGELFF. The CDR3 DNA sequence: TGTGCCAGCAGCTTAAGAGATGGACTCGGCACCGGGGAGCTGTTTTTT.

This clonotype was seen many times. The chain combines TRBV23-1 with TRBJ1-1; 9 bases match TRBD1. TRBV23-1 counts as an open reading frame of uncertain function. The CDR3 length is 16 residues. After removal of 0 bases from V and 4 bases from J, the junction contained 6 bases not matched to a gene. The CDR3 DNA is TGCGCCAGCAGTCAATCGACTCTGACAGGGGGCACTGAAGCTTTCTTT. Residues: CASSQSTLTGGTEAFF.

The chain recombines TRBV9 with TRBJ1-4; D not resolved. This CDR3 is built from 15 residues. Trimming removed 0 bases from V and 4 bases from J, with 10 bases in between. Per germline, CDR1 SGDLS and CDR2 YYNGEE. The CDR3 region is CASSVGPSGNEKLFF. The CDR3 coding sequence is TGTGCCAGCAGCGTAGGACCGAGCGGTAATGAAAAACTGTTTTTT.

The V gene is TRBV11-3, the J gene TRBJ2-2; 9 bases match TRBD1. After removal of 5 bases from V and 6 bases from J, the junction contained 7 bases not matched to a gene. The CDR3 extends over 15 amino acids. Germline values: CDR1 SGHNT, CDR2 YENEEA. CDR3: CASSRGQGKAGELFF. CDR3 nucleotides: TGTGCCAGCAGCCGGGGACAGGGAAAGGCCGGGGAGCTGTTTTTT.

This clonotype was seen more than once but under ten times. The chain joins TRBV6-6 to TRBJ1-6, with D uncertain. This CDR3 is 14 amino acids long. Germline V gene data show CDR1 as MNHNY and CDR2 as SVGAGI (reference sequence). V dropped 6 bases and J dropped 8 bases, with 14 bases sitting between them. The CDR3 DNA reads as TGTGCCAGCAGAGACGGTCCAATTGATTCACCCCTCCACTTT. Amino acids: CASRDGPIDSPLHF.